Below, one T cell receptor beta chain is given with its context. Its antigen is unknown. This sample is drawn from a study of a mutant IDH1 vaccine in newly diagnosed glioma. Looking at the study overall: Averaging roughly 40 years of age, treated patients were about 60% male and 37.5% female. Beforehand, treatment had been radiotherapy, temozolomide, or both; the majority received both. Study-wide results and caveats: Pseudoprogression appeared independent of alterations in top peripheral clonotypes. Most patients, 85% to 95%, showed vaccine-induced immune responses.

Sample time point: baseline, week 1 (first vaccination visit). Treatment in this sample: pre-vaccination baseline after standard-of-care therapy. Trimming cost V 0 bases and J 2 bases, with 14 bases left between them. Germline-derived CDR1 and CDR2 are SGHRS and YFSETQ. The CDR3 runs to 16 residues. The protocol was immunoSEQ multiplex PCR, while the TCRdb copy is restricted to in-frame clones and leaves out a portion. The table records approximately 100,000 clones, around 90% of them present only once. The sequence was obtained from a woman aged 50 to 60 with glioma. The chain recombines TRBV5-1 with TRBJ2-5, with a possible D match to TRBD1 (5 bases). The sample here was PBMCs, taken from a glioma patient treated with radiotherapy, temozolomide or both. This chain's CDR3 is CASSLGNSGLQETQYF. As DNA, the CDR3 is TGCGCCAGCAGCTTGGGTAATTCAGGGTTGCAAGAGACCCAGTACTTC.